The clone carrying this T cell receptor (beta chain) showed up many times. Antigen: not known. In TCRdb, the 5' RACE reads were re-called with MiXCR into one record per CDR3 protein. The sample has 15,000 or so distinct CDR3 sequences; about 4.5% are singletons. These data originate in a study of spatial heterogeneity in lung cancer. About the study: Alpha-chain sequences were consistently detected less often than beta-chain sequences. Study-wide results and limits: Intratumoral expanded alpha and beta TCR counts were found to track tumor mutation counts.

Regarding time point: sample taken at primary tumor resection. Researchers sequenced whole RNA taken from tumor, nontumor lung or frozen PBMC without sorting. The sequence was obtained from a female donor with early-stage non-small cell lung cancer. The source material was lung tumor tissue, sampled at surgery.

The CDR3 is CASSLEGIRSPLHF. The CDR3 region has the DNA TGTGCCAGCAGCTTAGAAGGGATAAGATCACCCCTCCACTTT. The rearrangement joins TRBV7-2 to TRBJ1-6; D gene ambiguous. V was clipped by 1 base and J by 10 bases, with 11 bases between them. Germline V gives CDR1 SGHTA, CDR2 FQGNSA. This CDR3 spans 14 amino acids.